The following is a T cell receptor (beta chain) sequence with its context. Its antigen is unknown. No much larger clone exists at a distance of one base, and base qualities are not known. This specimen belongs to a study of T cells after yellow fever vaccination (dated by TCRdb to between 2018 and 2020). Notes on the research overall: Libraries from fractions with low cell numbers were prepared with the SMART-Seq v4 Ultra Low Input RNA kit. Bulk PBMC replicates and cell subsets were isolated from blood drawn at multiple timepoints before and after both primary and secondary immunization. Bulk TCR alpha and beta repertoires were sequenced longitudinally to track T-cell clones before and after primary and booster YFV17D yellow fever vaccination. Two healthy male donors, one aged 18 to 30 and one aged 30 to 40 years, were included in the cohort.

V was cut back by 5 bases and J by 1 base, leaving a gap of 9 bases between them. CDR1 and CDR2 are read off the germline V gene as SGHTA and FQGNSA. Counted from cysteine to phenylalanine, this CDR3 has 14 amino acids. Left in the record is the CDR3 DNA by itself, 42 bases read in frame from the first base. TCR cDNA was synthesized by 5'RACE template switching, which introduced a universal primer site and unique molecular identifiers. Priming for cDNA synthesis came from both the TCR alpha and TCR beta constant segments. Two PCR steps were used to amplify libraries, with sample barcodes and sequencing adapters being added in the second step. Sequencing of libraries was done on Illumina HiSeq 2500 (2x100 bp) or NovaSeq (2x150 bp). Per the source publication's procedure: Reads were demultiplexed and collapsed into UMI consensus sequences with MIGEC, and V(D)J alignment was performed with MiXCR. Using edgeR on replicate PBMC samples, clonotypes were called vaccine-responding if FDR was below 0.01 and the log2 fold change was above 5 up to day 15. Each bulk clonotype was labeled CD4 or CD8 based on which sequenced repertoire, CD4 or CD8, contained the clonotype at higher abundance. Clones were called with MiXCR by TCRdb after fastp trimmed the public reads at Q25, and only in-frame beta chains were retained. Records with the same CDR3 protein are collapsed into one entry carrying the most frequent genes and DNA. The V and J calls come from TCRdb's annotation, not from the publication. Across this sample there are about 580,000 distinct CDR3 sequences, with about a sixth seen only once. The ten largest clones represent 17% of the sample.

The sample's treatment or condition, from its label and the paper: live attenuated yellow fever vaccine strain. At each blood-draw timepoint, two biological replicates of bulk PBMCs were collected. A standard Ficoll-Paque protocol was used to isolate PBMCs from peripheral blood. TriZol was used to extract RNA from bulk PBMCs, from CD4 and CD8 fractions, and from dextramer-positive and dextramer-negative fractions. Overall study outcomes, separate from this receptor: Only a couple of donors were included in the study, so the extent to which the findings can be generalized is limited. Most clones expanded after primary vaccination were re-detected after the booster (around 96% of CD4 and approximately 89% of CD8), suggesting broad memory maintenance. A small share of clonotypes occurred in both CD4 and CD8 compartments, likely arising from convergent recombination. FACS-sorted repertoires could contain abundant contaminating clonotypes from the bulk population, so computational filtering was required. Compared with the primary T-cell response, the secondary T-cell response was weaker but faster, peaking on day 5 rather than day 15.

This receptor was obtained from a man aged 18-30 years who received the YFV17D yellow fever vaccine. The sample consisted of PBMCs, taken 5 days after the first yellow fever vaccination. The V and J genes are TRBV7-2 and TRBJ1-3; the D gene lacks a confident call. The CDR3 amino acid sequence is: CASSVVGSGNTIYF. The DNA sequence is as follows: TGTGCCAGCAGCGTCGTTGGGTCTGGAAACACCATATATTTT.